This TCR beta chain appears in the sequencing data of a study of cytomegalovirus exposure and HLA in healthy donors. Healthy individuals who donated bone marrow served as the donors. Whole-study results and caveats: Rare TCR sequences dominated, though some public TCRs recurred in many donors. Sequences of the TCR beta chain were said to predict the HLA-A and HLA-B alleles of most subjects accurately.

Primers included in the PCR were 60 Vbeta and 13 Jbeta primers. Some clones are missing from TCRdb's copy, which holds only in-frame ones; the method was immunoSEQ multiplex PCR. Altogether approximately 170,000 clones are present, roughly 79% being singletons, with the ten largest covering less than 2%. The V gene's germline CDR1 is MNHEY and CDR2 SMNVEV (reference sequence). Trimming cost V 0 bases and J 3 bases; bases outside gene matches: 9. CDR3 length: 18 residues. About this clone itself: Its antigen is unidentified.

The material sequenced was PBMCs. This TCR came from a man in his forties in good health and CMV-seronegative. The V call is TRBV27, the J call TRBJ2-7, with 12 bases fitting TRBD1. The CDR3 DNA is TGTGCCAGCAGTTTATCGGTAACGGGGACAGGGGGCGTCTACGAGCAGTACTTC. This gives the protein CASSLSVTGTGGVYEQYF.